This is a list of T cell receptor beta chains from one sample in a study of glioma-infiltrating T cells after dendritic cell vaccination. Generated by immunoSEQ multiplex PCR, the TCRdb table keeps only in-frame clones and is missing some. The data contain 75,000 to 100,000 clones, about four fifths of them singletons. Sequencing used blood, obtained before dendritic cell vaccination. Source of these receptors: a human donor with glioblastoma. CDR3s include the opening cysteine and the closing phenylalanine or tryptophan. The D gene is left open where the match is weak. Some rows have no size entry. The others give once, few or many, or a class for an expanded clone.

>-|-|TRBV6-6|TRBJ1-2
TGTGCCAGCAGTTATGCGACCGGCGGGTATGGCTACACCTTC
CASSYATGGYGYTF
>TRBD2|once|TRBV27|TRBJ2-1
TGTGCCAGCGCGGGGGTTAGTAAGGAGTTCTTC
CASAGVSKEFF
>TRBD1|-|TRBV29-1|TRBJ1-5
TGCAGCGTGACCGGGACAGGGGTTAATCAGCCCCAGCATTTT
CSVTGTGVNQPQHF
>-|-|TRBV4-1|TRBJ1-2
TGCGCCAGCCACATGGCGGGGGGGAACTATGGCTACACCTTC
CASHMAGGNYGYTF
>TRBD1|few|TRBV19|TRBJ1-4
TGTGCCAGTAGTTTTCAACTACAGGGGAGTGCAACTAATGAAAAACTGTTTTTT
CASSFQLQGSATNEKLFF
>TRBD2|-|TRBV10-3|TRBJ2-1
TGTGCCATCAGTGGGAGCGGGGTTCTTTACAATGAGCAGTTCTTC
CAISGSGVLYNEQFF
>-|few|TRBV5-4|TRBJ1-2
TGTGCCAGCAGCTTGGACAGTATTAACTATGGCTACACCTTC
CASSLDSINYGYTF
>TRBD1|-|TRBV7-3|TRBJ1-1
TGTGCCAGCGCTGGGGGTCTGGACAGGGGGCGGACTGAAGCTTTCTTT
CASAGGLDRGRTEAFF
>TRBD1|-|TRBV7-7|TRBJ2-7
TGTGCTAGCAGCCGGGACAGGGGGTACGAGCAGTACTTC
CASSRDRGYEQYF
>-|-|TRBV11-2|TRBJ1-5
TGTGCCAGCAGCAACGGAGGTGGTCAGCCCCAGCATTTT
CASSNGGGQPQHF